This note documents a single T cell receptor beta chain sequence. This sample is part of a study of blood T cell repertoires in COVID-19. As for the study in general: The study drew acute and convalescent COVID-19 samples from the United States, Italy and Spain. PBMCs, B-cell-depleted T cells, or T cells were the source of the cDNA or gDNA that made up the material.

The ends lost 5 bases at V and 3 bases at J; junction bases unmatched: 7. The CDR3 runs 15 residues. In germline, CDR1 is SGHTA, CDR2 FQGTGA. The protocol was immunoSEQ multiplex PCR, while the TCRdb copy is restricted to in-frame clones and leaves out a portion. The table records some 150,000 clones, around 85% of them present only once. The clonotype was recovered from a woman aged 40 to 50 who had recovered from COVID-19. The chain recombines TRBV7-3 with TRBJ2-7, with 10 bases identical to TRBD2. Sequencing used PBMCs or T cells enriched from blood (not recorded which). The CDR3 is CASSPVLAGIYEQYF. In DNA form, the CDR3 reads TGTGCCAGCAGCCCGGTACTAGCGGGAATCTACGAGCAGTACTTC. The complete variable domain, with remaining parts taken from reference TRBV7-3 and TRBJ2-7, reads GAGVSQTPSNKVTEKGKYVELRCDPISGHTALYWYRQSLGQGPEFLIYFQGTGAADDSGLPNDRFFAVRPEGSVSTLKIQRTERGDSAVYLCASSPVLAGIYEQYFGPGTRLTVT.